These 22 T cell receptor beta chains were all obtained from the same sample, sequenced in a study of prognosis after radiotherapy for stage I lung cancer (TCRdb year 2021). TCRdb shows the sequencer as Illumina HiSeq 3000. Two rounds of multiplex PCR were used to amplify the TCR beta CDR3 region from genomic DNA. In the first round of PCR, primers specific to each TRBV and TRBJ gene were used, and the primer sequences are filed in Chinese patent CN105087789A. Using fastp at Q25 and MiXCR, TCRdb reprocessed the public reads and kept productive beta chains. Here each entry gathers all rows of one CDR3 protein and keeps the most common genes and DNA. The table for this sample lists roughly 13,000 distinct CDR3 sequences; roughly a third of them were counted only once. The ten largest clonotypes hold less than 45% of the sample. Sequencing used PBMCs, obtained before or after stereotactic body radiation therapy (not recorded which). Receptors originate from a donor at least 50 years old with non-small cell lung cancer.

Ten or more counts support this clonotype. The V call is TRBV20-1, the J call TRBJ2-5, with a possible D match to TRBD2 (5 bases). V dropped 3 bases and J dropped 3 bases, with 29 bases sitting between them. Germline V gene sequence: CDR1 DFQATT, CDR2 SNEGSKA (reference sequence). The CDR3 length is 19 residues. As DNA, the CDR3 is TGCAGTGCTAGTCCTTTGGACGGCCCCAAGGCGGGTTGGAAAGAGACCCAGTACTTC. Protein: CSASPLDGPKAGWKETQYF.

As DNA, the CDR3 is TGTGCCAGCAGTAGGGGTTCCATGAAAGGCTCTGGAAACACCATATATTTT. Translating it yields CASSRGSMKGSGNTIYF. J is TRBJ1-3 and V is TRBV28, with D possibly being TRBD1 (5 bases). The V and J ends lost 5 bases and 0 bases respectively, with 17 bases between them. In germline, CDR1 is MDHEN, CDR2 SYDVKM. This CDR3 is 17 amino acids long.

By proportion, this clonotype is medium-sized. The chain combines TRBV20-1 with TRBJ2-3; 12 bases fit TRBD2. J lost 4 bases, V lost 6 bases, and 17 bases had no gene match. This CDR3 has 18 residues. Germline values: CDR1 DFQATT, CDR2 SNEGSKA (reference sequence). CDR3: CSAQLAGGLMFSADTQYF. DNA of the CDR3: TGCAGTGCCCAGCTAGCGGGGGGGCTTATGTTCAGCGCAGATACGCAGTATTTT.

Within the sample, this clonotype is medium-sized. For the CDR3, the DNA is TGTGCCAGCAGCCCCGCGGGTAACTATGGCTACACCTTC. Amino acid sequence: CASSPAGNYGYTF. The chain carries TRBV28 and TRBJ1-2; D not resolved. V dropped 6 bases and J dropped 1 base, with 9 bases sitting between them. Per germline, CDR1 MDHEN and CDR2 SYDVKM. The CDR3 loop spans 13 amino acids.

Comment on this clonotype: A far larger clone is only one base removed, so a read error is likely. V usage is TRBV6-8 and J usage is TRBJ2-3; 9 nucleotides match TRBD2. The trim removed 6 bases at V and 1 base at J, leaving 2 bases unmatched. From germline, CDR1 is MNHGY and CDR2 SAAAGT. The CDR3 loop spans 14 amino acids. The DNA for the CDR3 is TGTGCCAGCAGCATAGCGGGGGGCACAGATACGCAGTATTTT. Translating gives CASSIAGGTDTQYF.

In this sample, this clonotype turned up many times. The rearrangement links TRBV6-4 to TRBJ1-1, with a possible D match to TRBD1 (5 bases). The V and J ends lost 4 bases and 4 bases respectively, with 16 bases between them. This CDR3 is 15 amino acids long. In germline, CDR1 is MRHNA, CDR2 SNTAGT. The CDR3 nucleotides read TGTGCCAGCAGTGTAGGCGAAGGGGAGGGCACTGAAGCTTTCTTT. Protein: CASSVGEGEGTEAFF.

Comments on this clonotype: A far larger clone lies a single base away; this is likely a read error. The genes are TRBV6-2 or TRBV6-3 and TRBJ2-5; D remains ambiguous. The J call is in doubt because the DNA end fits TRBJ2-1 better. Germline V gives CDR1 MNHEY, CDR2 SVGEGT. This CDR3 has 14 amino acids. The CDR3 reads CASSRNMAYNEQFF. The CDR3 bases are TGTGCCAGCAGCAGGAATATGGCCTACAATGAGCAGTTCTTC.

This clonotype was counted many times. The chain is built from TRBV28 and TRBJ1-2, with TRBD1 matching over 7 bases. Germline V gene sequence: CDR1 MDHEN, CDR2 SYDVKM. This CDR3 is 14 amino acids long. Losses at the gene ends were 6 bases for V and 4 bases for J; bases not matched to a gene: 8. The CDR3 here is CASSLTAGGYGYTF. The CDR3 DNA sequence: TGTGCCAGCAGCCTGACGGCAGGGGGCTATGGCTACACCTTC.

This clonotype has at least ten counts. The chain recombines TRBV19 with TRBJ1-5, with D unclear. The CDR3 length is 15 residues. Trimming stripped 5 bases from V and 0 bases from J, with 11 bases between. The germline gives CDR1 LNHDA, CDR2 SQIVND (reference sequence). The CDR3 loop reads CASSRAGDSNQPQHF. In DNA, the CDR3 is TGTGCCAGTAGTCGGGCCGGGGATAGCAATCAGCCCCAGCATTTT.

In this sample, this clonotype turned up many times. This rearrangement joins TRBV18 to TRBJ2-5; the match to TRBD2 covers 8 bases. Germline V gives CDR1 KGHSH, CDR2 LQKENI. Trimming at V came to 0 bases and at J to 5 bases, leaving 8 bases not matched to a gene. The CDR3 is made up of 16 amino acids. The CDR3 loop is CASSPPTGRAIETQYF. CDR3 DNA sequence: TGTGCCAGCTCACCACCAACCGGGAGGGCAATCGAGACCCAGTACTTC.

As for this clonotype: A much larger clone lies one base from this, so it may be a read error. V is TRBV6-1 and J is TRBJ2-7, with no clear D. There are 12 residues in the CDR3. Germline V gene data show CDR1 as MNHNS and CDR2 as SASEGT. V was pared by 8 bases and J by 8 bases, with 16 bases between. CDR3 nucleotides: TGTGCCAGCGGCCTGGGTTTTTACAAGCAGTACTTC. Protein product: CASGLGFYKQYF.

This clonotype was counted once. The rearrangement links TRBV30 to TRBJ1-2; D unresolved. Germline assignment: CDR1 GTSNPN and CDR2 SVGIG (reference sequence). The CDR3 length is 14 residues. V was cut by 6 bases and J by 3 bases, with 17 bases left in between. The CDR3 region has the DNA TGTGCCTGCAGTTTACGCAACACCTACTATGGCTACACCTTC. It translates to CACSLRNTYYGYTF.

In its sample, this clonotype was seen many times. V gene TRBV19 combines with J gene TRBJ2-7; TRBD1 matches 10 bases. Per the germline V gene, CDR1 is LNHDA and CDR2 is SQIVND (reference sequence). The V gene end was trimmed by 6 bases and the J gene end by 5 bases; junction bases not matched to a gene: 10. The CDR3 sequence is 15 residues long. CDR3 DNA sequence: TGTGCCAGTAGGAATGCGGGACAGGGGACGGACGAGCAGTACTTC. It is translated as CASRNAGQGTDEQYF. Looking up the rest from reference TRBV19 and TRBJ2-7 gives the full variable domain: DGGITQSPKYLFRKEGQNVTLSCEQNLNHDAMYWYRQDPGQGLRLIYYSQIVNDFQKGDIAEGYSVSREKKESFPLTVTSAQKNPTAFYLCASRNAGQGTDEQYFGPGTRLTVT.

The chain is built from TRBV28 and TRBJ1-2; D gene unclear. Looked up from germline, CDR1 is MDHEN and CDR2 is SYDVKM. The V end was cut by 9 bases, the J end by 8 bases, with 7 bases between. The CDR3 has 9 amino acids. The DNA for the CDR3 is TGTGCCAGTTTGGAGGGCTACACCTTC. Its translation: CASLEGYTF.

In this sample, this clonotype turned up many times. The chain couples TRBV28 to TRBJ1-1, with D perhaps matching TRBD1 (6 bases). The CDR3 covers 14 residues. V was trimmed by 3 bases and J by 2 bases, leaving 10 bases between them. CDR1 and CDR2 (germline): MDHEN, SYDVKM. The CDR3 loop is CASSFTGTNTEAFF. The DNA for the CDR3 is TGTGCCAGCAGTTTCACAGGGACAAACACTGAAGCTTTCTTT. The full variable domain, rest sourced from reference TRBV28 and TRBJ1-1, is DVKVTQSSRYLVKRTGEKVFLECVQDMDHENMFWYRQDPGLGLRLIYFSYDVKMKEKGDIPEGYSVSREKKERFSLILESASTNQTSMYLCASSFTGTNTEAFFGQGTRLTVV.

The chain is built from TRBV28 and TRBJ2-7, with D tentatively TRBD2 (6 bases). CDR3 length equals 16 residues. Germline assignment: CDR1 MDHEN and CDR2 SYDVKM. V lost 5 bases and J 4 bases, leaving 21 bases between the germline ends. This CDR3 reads CASSGLWAGRSYEQYF. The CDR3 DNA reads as TGTGCCAGCAGTGGACTTTGGGCGGGGAGGTCATACGAGCAGTACTTC.

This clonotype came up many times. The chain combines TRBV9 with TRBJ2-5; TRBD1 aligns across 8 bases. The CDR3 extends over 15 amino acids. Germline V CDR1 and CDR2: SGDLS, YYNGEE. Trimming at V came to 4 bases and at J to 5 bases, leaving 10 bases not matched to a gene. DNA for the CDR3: TGTGCCAGCAGCCGGGGAACAGGGGGTTTGGAGACCCAGTACTTC. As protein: CASSRGTGGLETQYF.

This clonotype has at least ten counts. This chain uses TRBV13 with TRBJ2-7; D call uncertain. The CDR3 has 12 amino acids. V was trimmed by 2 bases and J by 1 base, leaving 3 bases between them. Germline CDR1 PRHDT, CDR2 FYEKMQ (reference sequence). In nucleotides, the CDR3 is TGTGCCAGCAGCTTAAGGTCCTACGAGCAGTACTTC. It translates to CASSLRSYEQYF.

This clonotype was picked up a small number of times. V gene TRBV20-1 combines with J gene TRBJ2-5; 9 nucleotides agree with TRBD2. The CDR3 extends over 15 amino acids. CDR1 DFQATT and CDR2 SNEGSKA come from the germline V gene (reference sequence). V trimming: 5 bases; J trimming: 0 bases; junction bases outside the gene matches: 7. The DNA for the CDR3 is TGCAGTGCTGGTAGGAGCGGGGGGTACCAAGAGACCCAGTACTTC. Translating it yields CSAGRSGGYQETQYF.

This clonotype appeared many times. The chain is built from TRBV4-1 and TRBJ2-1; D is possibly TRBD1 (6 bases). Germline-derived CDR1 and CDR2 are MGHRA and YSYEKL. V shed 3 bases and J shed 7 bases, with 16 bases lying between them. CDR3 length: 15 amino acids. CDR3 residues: CASSHGRTEPNEQFF. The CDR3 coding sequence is TGCGCCAGCAGCCACGGACGGACAGAACCTAATGAGCAGTTCTTC.

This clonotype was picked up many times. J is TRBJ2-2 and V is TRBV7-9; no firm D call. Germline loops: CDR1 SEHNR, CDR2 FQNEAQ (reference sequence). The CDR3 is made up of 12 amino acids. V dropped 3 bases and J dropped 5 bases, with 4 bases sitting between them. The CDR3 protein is CASSFGTGELFF. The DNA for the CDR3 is TGTGCCAGCAGCTTTGGGACCGGGGAGCTGTTTTTT.

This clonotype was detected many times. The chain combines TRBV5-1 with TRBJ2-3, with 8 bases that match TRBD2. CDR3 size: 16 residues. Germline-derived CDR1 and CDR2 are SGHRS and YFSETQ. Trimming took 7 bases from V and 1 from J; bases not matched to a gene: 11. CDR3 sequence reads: CASHSTRGAGTDTQYF. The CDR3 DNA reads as TGCGCCAGCCACTCTACGCGGGGGGCCGGCACAGATACGCAGTATTTT.